Listed here are 22 T cell receptor beta chains from one sample, sequenced in a study of regulatory T cells in long-lasting Graves disease. Described time point: persistent/refractory GD, antithyroid drugs over 5 years with positive TRAb. The TCR library used RNA extracted from PBMCs. Library construction for TCR beta used iRepertoire HTBI primers and Arm-PCR of CDR3 regions. Using its own MiXCR run on the multiplex PCR reads, TCRdb lists one record per CDR3 protein. Seen here are around 400,000 distinct CDR3 sequences, roughly a quarter observed once, and the top ten hold roughly a quarter. Here the sequenced sample was peripheral blood mononuclear cells (PBMCs), taken when the disease was refractory, from a patient treated with antithyroid drugs. The receptors here all came from a female donor with Graves disease.

This clonotype was seen at least ten times. The gene calls are TRBV6-2 or TRBV6-3 and TRBJ1-2; no clear D. V was shortened by 0 bases and J by 3 bases, with 11 bases between the two germline ends. This CDR3 spans 15 amino acids. Germline assignment: CDR1 MNHEY and CDR2 SVGEGT. CDR3 residues: CASSYSGGQHYGYTF. CDR3 nucleotides: TGTGCCAGCAGTTACTCCGGTGGGCAGCACTATGGCTACACCTTC.

This clonotype was seen at least ten times. This chain links TRBV18 with TRBJ2-5; D might be TRBD1 (6 bases). The ends were cut back, 4 bases at V and 5 bases at J, with 17 bases in the middle. The CDR3 is 15 amino acids. The germline gives CDR1 KGHSH, CDR2 LQKENI. Here the CDR3 reads CASSLEPGQVETQYF. CDR3 DNA sequence: TGTGCCAGCTCACTCGAACCGGGACAAGTTGAGACCCAGTACTTC.

This clonotype came up a few times. The V gene is TRBV28, the J gene TRBJ1-1; a possible D gene is TRBD1 (5 bases). Germline V lookup: CDR1 MDHEN, CDR2 SYDVKM. The CDR3 is made up of 15 amino acids. Trimming removed 3 bases at V and 2 bases at J, with 13 bases between. DNA of the CDR3: TGTGCCAGCAGTTTTGACAGCCTCCTAAACACTGAAGCTTTCTTT. Translating gives CASSFDSLLNTEAFF.

This clonotype has just a few counts. The V gene is TRBV7-2, the J gene TRBJ2-7, with D uncertain. Germline-derived CDR1 and CDR2 are SGHTA and FQGNSA. Trimming stripped 3 bases from V and 1 base from J, with 10 bases between. The CDR3 has 14 amino acids. The CDR3 reads CASSLQTESYEQYF. For the CDR3, the DNA is TGTGCCAGCAGCTTGCAGACGGAATCCTACGAGCAGTACTTC.

There are many counts of this clonotype. V is TRBV28 and J is TRBJ1-1; no clear D gene. CDR3 size: 13 residues. CDR1 and CDR2 from the germline V gene are MDHEN and SYDVKM. Trimming cost V 8 bases and J 7 bases, with 17 bases left between them. CDR3 nucleotide sequence: TGTGCCAGCTCCCCAGGTGGACCCAGTGAAGCTTTCTTT. Its protein is CASSPGGPSEAFF.

Many counts were recorded for this clonotype. The V and J genes are TRBV20-1 and TRBJ2-5; D possibly corresponds to TRBD2 (6 bases). Germline assignment: CDR1 DFQATT and CDR2 SNEGSKA (reference sequence). CDR3 length equals 14 residues. V shed 3 bases and J shed 2 bases, with 13 bases lying between them. The CDR3 is CSARAGRPQETQYF. In DNA form, the CDR3 reads TGCAGTGCTAGGGCGGGACGGCCACAAGAGACCCAGTACTTC.

The chain joins TRBV5-4 to TRBJ2-7; D perhaps matches TRBD1 (5 bases). The germline V gene encodes CDR1 SGHNT and CDR2 YYREEE (reference sequence). The length of the CDR3 is 15 residues. The germline V and J ends were trimmed by 4 bases and 5 bases, with 19 bases remaining between them. In nucleotides, the CDR3 is TGTGCCAGCAGCCCTACAGGCAGCCTGTCGGACGAGCAGTACTTC. Amino acid sequence: CASSPTGSLSDEQYF.

The table lists this clonotype with a few counts. The junction departs from germline at one end; a sequencing error may be responsible. The CDR3 region is CASSYPPAKGHSTKAFF. Written as DNA, the CDR3 is TGTGCCAGCAGTTATCCCCCCGCCAAAGGGCACAGCACTAAAGCTTTCTTT. The chain has TRBV28 and TRBJ1-1; no clear D gene. The V gene's germline CDR1 is MDHEN and CDR2 SYDVKM. This CDR3 is 17 amino acids long. The full variable domain, completed using reference TRBV28 and TRBJ1-1, is DVKVTQSSRYLVKRTGEKVFLECVQDMDHENMFWYRQDPGLGLRLIYFSYDVKMKEKGDIPEGYSVSREKKERFSLILESASTNQTSMYLCASSYPPAKGHSTKAFFGQGTRLTVV.

This clonotype was found many times. The chain is built from TRBV28 and TRBJ1-2; TRBD1 agrees at 7 bases. J lost 3 bases, V lost 3 bases, and 4 bases had no gene match. Germline V gene data show CDR1 as MDHEN and CDR2 as SYDVKM. This CDR3 region has 14 residues. The CDR3 protein is CASSLTDRDYGYTF. The CDR3 coding sequence is TGTGCCAGCAGTTTGACCGACAGGGACTATGGCTACACCTTC.

This clonotype has more than one count but fewer than ten. CDR3 sequence reads: CAWGFTGTGELFF. In nucleotides, the CDR3 is TGTGCCTGGGGTTTTACAGGCACCGGGGAGCTGTTTTTT. The chain is built from TRBV30 and TRBJ2-2; the D gene is possibly TRBD1 (5 bases). CDR1 GTSNPN and CDR2 SVGIG come from the germline V gene (reference sequence). CDR3 length: 13 residues. Trimming pared 5 bases from V and 4 bases from J, leaving 11 bases between.

This clonotype was observed at least ten times. The chain combines TRBV28 with TRBJ1-1; TRBD1 aligns across 9 bases. CDR3 length: 17 residues. With V trimmed by 6 bases and J by 3 bases, 14 bases remained unmatched. Germline V gives CDR1 MDHEN, CDR2 SYDVKM. The CDR3 protein is CASRLAGAQGAYTEAFF. CDR3 DNA: TGTGCCAGCAGACTCGCGGGGGCACAGGGGGCTTACACTGAAGCTTTCTTT.

This chain links TRBV30 with TRBJ1-6; D call uncertain. Germline loops: CDR1 GTSNPN, CDR2 SVGIG (reference sequence). Trimming cost V 4 bases and J 7 bases, with 14 bases left between them. The CDR3 runs to 14 residues. CDR3 sequence: CAWTEFGVNSPLHF. CDR3 sequence (DNA): TGTGCCTGGACAGAATTCGGGGTAAATTCACCCCTCCACTTT.

The chain is built from TRBV5-1 and TRBJ2-7; 8 bases align to TRBD1. Germline loops: CDR1 SGHRS, CDR2 YFSETQ. V shed 2 bases and J 6 bases; nucleotides not matched to a gene: 4. The CDR3 runs to 13 residues. DNA of the CDR3: TGCGCCAGCAGCTTAACAGGGGGTCCCGAGCAGTACTTC. Its protein product is CASSLTGGPEQYF.

The genes are TRBV19 and TRBJ2-2; TRBD1 might be the D (5 bases). Per the germline V gene, CDR1 is LNHDA and CDR2 is SQIVND (reference sequence). V lost 9 bases and J lost 2, with 19 bases in between. This CDR3 comprises 16 residues. CDR3 sequence: CASLRRAPENTGELFF. For the CDR3, the DNA is TGTGCCAGCCTCCGCAGGGCCCCCGAAAACACCGGGGAGCTGTTTTTT.

CDR3 coding DNA: TGTGCCAGCTCACCAATGTACACTGAAGCTTTCTTT. Protein: CASSPMYTEAFF. This chain links TRBV18 with TRBJ1-1; D is unclear. With 2 bases removed from V and 3 bases from J, the gap between germline ends came to 4 bases. The CDR3 contains 12 residues. Germline values: CDR1 KGHSH, CDR2 LQKENI.

This clonotype turned up a few times. The chain recombines TRBV20-1 with TRBJ2-5; 7 bases line up with TRBD1. The CDR3 length is 15 residues. Germline loops: CDR1 DFQATT, CDR2 SNEGSKA (reference sequence). V dropped 0 bases and J dropped 4; count of bases not matched to a gene: 8. CDR3 nucleotides: TGCAGTGCTAGAGATTTTGAGGGGGCAGGAGAGACCCAGTACTTC. This sequence encodes CSARDFEGAGETQYF.

This chain uses TRBV10-3 with TRBJ2-7; D is perhaps TRBD2 (5 bases). CDR1 is ENHRY and CDR2 is SYGVKD in the germline V gene. V lost 8 bases to trimming and J lost 6 bases, with 20 bases between them. The CDR3 has 14 residues. In DNA form, the CDR3 reads TGTGCCATCTCACCCCGGAGGCTAGAAGGCGAGCAGTACTTC. It codes for CAISPRRLEGEQYF.

The chain links TRBV30 to TRBJ2-1, with a tentative D call TRBD2 (6 bases). Germline CDR1 GTSNPN, CDR2 SVGIG (reference sequence). The CDR3 consists of 13 residues. V lost 5 bases, J lost 7 bases, and 15 bases lay in between. This chain's CDR3 is CAWGFIGGNEQFF. The CDR3 DNA reads as TGTGCCTGGGGGTTTATTGGGGGGAATGAGCAGTTCTTC.

At least ten counts were recorded for this clonotype. The chain joins TRBV20-1 to TRBJ2-2; TRBD2 matches at 8 bases. This CDR3 spans 16 amino acids. Germline values: CDR1 DFQATT, CDR2 SNEGSKA (reference sequence). The ends lost 1 base at V and 4 bases at J; junction bases unmatched: 8. CDR3 sequence (DNA): TGCAGTGCTAGAGCCTCCGAGCGGGAGTTCACCGGGGAGCTGTTTTTT. Translation: CSARASEREFTGELFF.

The chain is built from TRBV20-1 and TRBJ2-3; either TRBD1 or TRBD2 may fit D (5 bases each). CDR1 DFQATT and CDR2 SNEGSKA come from the germline V gene (reference sequence). This CDR3 region has 14 residues. Trimming stripped 6 bases from V and 2 bases from J, with 15 bases between. CDR3 sequence (DNA): TGCAGTGCCCCACCGGCAGGGACCACAGATACGCAGTATTTT. It specifies CSAPPAGTTDTQYF.

The gene calls are TRBV20-1 and TRBJ2-7; either TRBD1 or TRBD2 may supply D (6 bases each). The CDR3 has 15 amino acids. The ends were cut back, 4 bases at V and 6 bases at J, with 22 bases in the middle. The germline CDR1 and CDR2 sequences are DFQATT and SNEGSKA (reference sequence). CDR3 in amino acids: CSATINSLGGAEQYF. The CDR3 DNA reads as TGCAGTGCTACCATCAACTCGCTCGGGGGCGCCGAGCAGTACTTC.

V gene TRBV4-2 combines with J gene TRBJ2-2, with D unresolved. Germline values: CDR1 LGHNA, CDR2 YNFKEQ. This CDR3 spans 15 amino acids. V was shortened by 1 base and J by 2 bases, with 8 bases between the two germline ends. This chain's CDR3 is CASSQVGLNTGELFF. CDR3 nucleotides: TGTGCCAGCAGCCAAGTAGGCCTAAACACCGGGGAGCTGTTTTTT.